Each of the 5 T cell receptor beta chains below was sequenced from the same sample in a study of CD8 T cells in ankylosing spondylitis. MiXCR was run by TCRdb on the 5' RACE reads, yielding one entry per CDR3 protein. This table holds 190,000 or so distinct CDR3 sequences, roughly 13% found once. Sequencing was carried out using blood, either unsorted or a sorted T cell fraction (not recorded which). The receptors shown here come from a male donor with ankylosing spondylitis or in good health (not recorded which).

This clonotype was detected only a few times. The V gene is TRBV27, the J gene TRBJ2-7; possibly TRBD1 or TRBD2 for D (5 bases each). This CDR3 has 15 residues. V lost 5 bases and J 0 bases, leaving 14 bases between the germline ends. The germline V gene encodes CDR1 MNHEY and CDR2 SMNVEV (reference sequence). CDR3 sequence (DNA): TGTGCCAGCAGTACCCGGGGCCCTAGCTCCTACGAGCAGTACTTC. This gives the protein CASSTRGPSSYEQYF.

This clonotype was detected a few times. This rearrangement joins TRBV9 to TRBJ2-7; weak D call: TRBD1 (6 bases). V gave up 3 bases and J gave up 6 bases, with 16 bases separating them. There are 14 residues in the CDR3. The germline gives CDR1 SGDLS, CDR2 YYNGEE. CDR3 nucleotide sequence: TGTGCCAGCAGCGCCTCTGCTACAGGGTTCGAGCAGTACTTC. Translating gives CASSASATGFEQYF. Variable domain in full (rest from reference TRBV9 and TRBJ2-7): DSGVTQTPKHLITATGQRVTLRCSPRSGDLSVYWYQQSLDQGLQFLIQYYNGEERAKGNILERFSAQQFPDLHSELNLSSLELGDSALYFCASSASATGFEQYFGPGTRLTVT.

This clonotype came up many times. CDR3 nucleotides: TGTGCCACCAGTGATCGGACAGAGAACTATGGCTACACCTTC. This gives the protein CATSDRTENYGYTF. The chain recombines TRBV24-1 with TRBJ1-2, with D tentatively TRBD1 (6 bases). This CDR3 comprises 14 residues. Germline CDR1 is KGHDR and CDR2 is SFDVKD. Trimming removed 3 bases from V and 2 bases from J, with 9 bases in between.

This clonotype showed up just a few times. V is TRBV20-1 and J is TRBJ2-1; D perhaps matches TRBD1 (6 bases). Deletions cut 7 bases from V and 5 bases from J, with 15 bases between. Germline CDR1 reads DFQATT; CDR2 reads SNEGSKA (reference sequence). The CDR3 covers 13 residues. DNA of the CDR3: TGCAGTGTGTTTAGGGGGAACGACAATGAGCAGTTCTTC. This encodes CSVFRGNDNEQFF.

V gene TRBV10-3 combines with J gene TRBJ2-2; the D is unclear. The germline V gene has CDR1 ENHRY and CDR2 SYGVKD. V was trimmed by 6 bases and J by 6 bases, leaving 5 bases between them. The CDR3 consists of 11 residues. CDR3 coding DNA: TGTGCCATCAGCGCCGCCGGGGAGCTGTTTTTT. This sequence encodes CAISAAGELFF.